The 28 T cell receptor beta chains reported below all come from one sample, sequenced in a study of cytomegalovirus exposure and HLA in healthy donors. Amplification used 60 Vbeta primers and 13 Jbeta primers. The method was immunoSEQ multiplex PCR; TCRdb's version includes in-frame clones alone and lacks a portion of them. The table records approximately 190,000 clones, around 86% of them present only once. The specimen sequenced was PBMCs. These receptors were collected from a man aged 30 to 39 in good health and CMV-seronegative.

This chain joins TRBV25-1 and TRBJ1-3, with D possibly TRBD1 on 6 matching bases. Per germline, CDR1 MGHDK and CDR2 SYGVNS. Trimming left V 5 bases short and J 0 bases short, with 11 bases between. CDR3 size: 15 residues. CDR3 protein: CASSPQGFSGNTIYF. As DNA, the CDR3 is TGTGCCAGCAGTCCACAGGGTTTCTCTGGAAACACCATATATTTT.

The rearrangement uses TRBV28 and TRBJ2-7; TRBD2 aligns across 9 bases. The length of the CDR3 is 14 residues. The germline V gene has CDR1 MDHEN and CDR2 SYDVKM. The trim removed 3 bases at V and 2 bases at J, leaving 2 bases unmatched. DNA for the CDR3: TGTGCCAGCAGTTTTGAGCGGGGGGCCTACGAGCAGTACTTC. Its translation: CASSFERGAYEQYF.

This clone was observed once. The chain carries TRBV7-9 and TRBJ1-6, with D tentatively TRBD1 (5 bases). The CDR3 has 14 residues. V was pared by 11 bases and J by 9 bases, with 20 bases between. The V gene's germline CDR1 is SEHNR and CDR2 FQNEAQ (reference sequence). DNA of the CDR3: TGTGCCGTCCCTGAGGCTGGGGCTGGTTCACCCCTCCACTTT. Encoded protein: CAVPEAGAGSPLHF.

About this clone itself: The same CDR3 arises from other DNA sequences in this sample as well. The J gene is TRBJ2-5, the V gene TRBV5-1; D is possibly TRBD2 (5 bases). The CDR3 length is 14 residues. V dropped 0 bases and J dropped 5 bases, with 11 bases sitting between them. The germline V gene has CDR1 SGHRS and CDR2 YFSETQ. This CDR3 reads CASSLGGLAETQYF. The DNA for the CDR3 is TGCGCCAGCAGCTTGGGCGGACTGGCGGAGACCCAGTACTTC.

The chain combines TRBV5-4 with TRBJ2-7; TRBD2 might be the D (7 bases). Germline V gene sequence: CDR1 SGHNT, CDR2 YYREEE (reference sequence). The V end lost 3 bases, the J end lost 6 bases, and 19 bases lay between the germline ends. The CDR3 sequence is 15 residues long. The CDR3 bases are TGTGCCAGCAGCTCTGGGGGGGGCGATCCGGGCGAGCAGTACTTC. This codes for CASSSGGGDPGEQYF.

The chain is built from TRBV30 and TRBJ1-1; D unresolved. Trimming left V 5 bases short and J 0 bases short, with 7 bases between. Germline V gives CDR1 GTSNPN, CDR2 SVGIG (reference sequence). This CDR3 has 12 amino acids. This CDR3 is CAWRTVNTEAFF. The CDR3 nucleotides read TGTGCCTGGCGAACAGTGAACACTGAAGCTTTCTTT.

The genes are TRBV5-5 and TRBJ1-4; D might be TRBD1 (6 bases). Between the trimmed V and J ends, which lost 2 bases and 5 bases, there was a span of 13 bases. This CDR3 is built from 15 residues. Germline V gene data show CDR1 as SGHKS and CDR2 as YYEKEE (reference sequence). The CDR3 loop is CASSFNQGQNEKLFF. The CDR3 region has the DNA TGTGCCAGCAGCTTCAATCAGGGGCAGAATGAAAAACTGTTTTTT.

The J gene is TRBJ2-4, the V gene TRBV7-6, with TRBD1 matching 7 bases. From germline, CDR1 is SGHVS and CDR2 FNYEAQ. V was pared by 3 bases and J by 12 bases, with 17 bases of the junction left unmatched. This CDR3 comprises 16 residues. This chain's CDR3 is CASSLGMGIARDSQYF. As DNA, the CDR3 is TGTGCCAGCAGCTTGGGGATGGGGATCGCTCGGGACAGTCAGTACTTC.

The genes are TRBV11-2 and TRBJ2-1, with 7 bases lining up with TRBD1. V lost 5 bases and J lost 15; bases outside the gene matches: 10. CDR1 is SGHAT, CDR2 FQNNGV, per germline. The CDR3 spans 12 residues. CDR3 sequence (DNA): TGTGCCAGCAGCCAGGACAGGCTAAGGTGGTTCTTC. Translated: CASSQDRLRWFF.

The chain carries TRBV2 and TRBJ2-2, with 7 bases identical to TRBD2. The CDR3 is made up of 15 amino acids. Trimming removed 10 bases from V and 4 bases from J; junction bases left unmatched: 12. Germline V lookup: CDR1 SNHLY, CDR2 FYNNEI. The CDR3 DNA is TGTGCCATCTCTTCAGCTAGCGGCCCCACCGGGGAGCTGTTTTTT. It yields the protein CAISSASGPTGELFF.

The chain employs TRBV7-9 and TRBJ2-1; 7 bases are shared with TRBD1. The trim removed 5 bases at V and 6 bases at J, leaving 7 bases unmatched. The CDR3 loop spans 14 amino acids. The germline gives CDR1 SEHNR, CDR2 FQNEAQ (reference sequence). The CDR3: CASSPWGQTNEQFF. In DNA form, the CDR3 reads TGTGCCAGCAGCCCCTGGGGACAGACCAATGAGCAGTTCTTC.

This clone has only one observation. The chain recombines TRBV28 with TRBJ2-7; 7 bases agree with TRBD1. The J segment lost 1 base and the V segment lost 7 bases, leaving 4 bases of the junction unmatched. The CDR3 loop spans 13 amino acids. In germline, CDR1 is MDHEN, CDR2 SYDVKM. CDR3 loop: CASKRQGSYEQYF. In DNA form, the CDR3 reads TGTGCCAGCAAACGACAGGGTTCCTACGAGCAGTACTTC. The full variable domain, in which reference TRBV28 and TRBJ2-7 provide the parts outside the CDR3, is DVKVTQSSRYLVKRTGEKVFLECVQDMDHENMFWYRQDPGLGLRLIYFSYDVKMKEKGDIPEGYSVSREKKERFSLILESASTNQTSMYLCASKRQGSYEQYFGPGTRLTVT.

The rearrangement links TRBV7-8 to TRBJ1-4; TRBD1 matches at 7 bases. This CDR3 spans 16 amino acids. Germline values: CDR1 SGHVS, CDR2 FQNEAQ. J was trimmed by 3 bases and V by 5 bases; bases with no gene match: 9. The CDR3 spells CASSRPAGTANEKLFF. The DNA of the CDR3 is TGTGCCAGCAGCCGCCCCGCGGGGACAGCTAATGAAAAACTGTTTTTT.

Comment on this clone: Other DNA sequences in the same sample also yield this CDR3. The chain is built from TRBV20-1 and TRBJ2-1; D unresolved. Trimming took 5 bases from V and 7 from J, leaving 9 bases between them. The CDR3 runs 11 residues. Germline V gene lookup returns CDR1 DFQATT and CDR2 SNEGSKA (reference sequence). DNA for the CDR3: TGCAGTGCTCTACTATATAATGAGCAGTTCTTC. It yields the protein CSALLYNEQFF.

J is TRBJ2-1 and V is TRBV4-1; D is unresolved. Trimming cost V 0 bases and J 10 bases, with 13 bases left between them. The CDR3 has 14 amino acids. Germline V CDR1 and CDR2: MGHRA, YSYEKL. The DNA of the CDR3 is TGCGCCAGCAGCCAAGACTCCCAGGCATGGGAGCAGTTCTTC. It translates to CASSQDSQAWEQFF.

This clone was seen a handful of times. V is TRBV7-9 and J is TRBJ2-5; TRBD2 matches 14 bases. TRBJ2-7 explains the end of the DNA better; the J call may be wrong. Looked up from germline, CDR1 is SEHNR and CDR2 is FQNEAQ (reference sequence). This CDR3 contains 16 residues. The CDR3 region has the DNA TGTGCCAGCAGCAGACTAGCGGGGGGGCGAACCTACGAGCAGTACTTC. This sequence encodes CASSRLAGGRTYEQYF.

The chain has TRBV4-3 and TRBJ2-1; a weak D match, TRBD1 (6 bases). Trimming pared 4 bases from V and 9 bases from J, leaving 13 bases between. There are 13 residues in the CDR3. The germline V gene has CDR1 LGHNA and CDR2 YSLEER. CDR3 in DNA: TGCGCCAGCAGCCGAACCACAGGGAGTGAGCAGTTCTTC. Protein product: CASSRTTGSEQFF.

This chain links TRBV21-1 with TRBJ2-2; TRBD2 is the table's D call and was not checked against the DNA. TRBV21-1 counts as a pseudogene. There are 14 residues in the CDR3. The CDR3 protein is CASSKRRDTGELFF. Here the CDR3 DNA reads TGTGCCAGCAGCAAAAGGCGGGACACCGGGGAGCTGTTTTTT.

The chain combines TRBV4-2 with TRBJ2-1; TRBD2 matches 9 bases. The length of the CDR3 is 16 residues. V was clipped by 1 base and J by 7 bases; unmatched bases: 8. CDR1 LGHNA and CDR2 YNFKEQ come from the germline V gene. CDR3 DNA sequence: TGTGCCAGCAGCCAAGCAACCGGGACTAGCAATAATGAGCAGTTCTTC. This translates into CASSQATGTSNNEQFF.

The J gene is TRBJ1-5, the V gene TRBV6-6, with D unresolved. Germline CDR1 reads MNHNY; CDR2 reads SVGAGI (reference sequence). The CDR3 covers 14 residues. Trimming pared 4 bases from V and 3 bases from J, leaving 10 bases between. CDR3 sequence: CASSWASNNQPQHF. The CDR3 bases are TGTGCCAGCAGTTGGGCAAGTAACAATCAGCCCCAGCATTTT.

This clone was observed a few times. The rearrangement links TRBV19 to TRBJ2-5, with TRBD2 matching 12 bases. The V gene's germline CDR1 is LNHDA and CDR2 SQIVND (reference sequence). The CDR3 is 18 residues long. V lost 4 bases to trimming and J lost 5 bases; unmatched junction nucleotides: 14. This CDR3 reads CASSTPRAGLAGMETQYF. In DNA form, the CDR3 reads TGTGCCAGTAGTACGCCGAGGGCAGGACTAGCGGGAATGGAGACCCAGTACTTC.

The V and J genes are TRBV7-2 and TRBJ2-5, with TRBD1 identical over 8 bases. Trimming cost V 3 bases and J 4 bases; bases outside gene matches: 16. The CDR3 runs to 18 residues. CDR1 and CDR2 from the germline V gene are SGHTA and FQGNSA. The CDR3 loop reads CASSLNGPRQGARETQYF. DNA for the CDR3: TGTGCCAGCAGCTTGAATGGCCCCCGTCAGGGGGCTAGAGAGACCCAGTACTTC.

This clone was seen a single time. The chain links TRBV9 to TRBJ1-1; TRBD1 might be the D (6 bases). The V gene's germline CDR1 is SGDLS and CDR2 YYNGEE. V lost 4 bases to trimming and J lost 8 bases, with 15 bases between them. The CDR3 runs to 13 residues. In nucleotides, the CDR3 is TGTGCCAGCAGCCCGAATGGGCAGGGGGAAGCTTTCTTT. Its protein product is CASSPNGQGEAFF.

The chain employs TRBV10-2 and TRBJ2-3, with 7 bases aligning to TRBD2. With V trimmed by 6 bases and J by 1 base, 7 bases remained unmatched. The CDR3 contains 15 residues. Germline-derived CDR1 and CDR2 are WSHSY and SAAADI. Here the CDR3 reads CASSQAGVGTDTQYF. Here the CDR3 DNA reads TGCGCCAGCAGCCAGGCGGGGGTCGGCACAGATACGCAGTATTTT.

The chain is built from TRBV5-1 and TRBJ2-1; TRBD2 agrees at 10 bases. Germline trimming cut 0 bases from V and 5 bases from J; bases unmatched to any gene: 5. The CDR3 extends over 16 amino acids. Germline CDR1 is SGHRS and CDR2 is YFSETQ. The CDR3 sequence: CASSLEVLAGDNEQFF. CDR3 DNA sequence: TGCGCCAGCAGCTTGGAGGTTCTAGCGGGGGACAATGAGCAGTTCTTC.

This chain connects TRBV6-5 to TRBJ1-2, with 8 positions matching TRBD1. Germline CDR1 is MNHEY and CDR2 is SVGAGI. This CDR3 has 15 residues. V gave up 6 bases and J gave up 8 bases; unmatched junction bases: 14. The CDR3 region has the DNA TGTGCCAGCAGCTCCCAAGGACAGGGACTTTGGGGCTACACCTTC. It encodes CASSSQGQGLWGYTF.

The J gene is TRBJ1-3, the V gene TRBV10-3; 7 bases fit TRBD1. The ends lost 8 bases at V and 0 bases at J; junction bases unmatched: 10. CDR1 is ENHRY and CDR2 is SYGVKD in the germline V gene. The CDR3 has 16 residues. This chain's CDR3 is CAIGLSWDSSGNTIYF. The DNA of the CDR3 is TGTGCCATCGGGCTTTCCTGGGACAGCTCTGGAAACACCATATATTTT.

This chain connects TRBV7-8 to TRBJ1-1; possible D gene TRBD1, 5 bases. The V gene lost 1 base and the J gene lost 5 bases, with 17 bases spanning the gap. Germline lookup yields CDR1 SGHVS and CDR2 FQNEAQ. This CDR3 has 16 amino acids. CDR3 DNA sequence: TGTGCCAGCAGCTTAGTAACGAGCAGGGTTGGGACTGAAGCTTTCTTT. Encoded protein: CASSLVTSRVGTEAFF.